This T cell receptor (beta chain) was obtained from a study of control samples from healthy donors and cancer patients. Produced via immunoSEQ multiplex PCR; TCRdb's table is partial and in-frame only. There are 76,000 or so clones in the sample; roughly 89% occur only once, and about 9.5% lies in the top ten. Trimming took off 3 bases at V and 2 bases at J, with 10 bases between the two ends. The germline V gene encodes CDR1 MNHEY and CDR2 SVGEGT. CDR3 length: 14 amino acids. The clonotype comes from a woman aged 45-59 years with colorectal cancer. The chain carries TRBV6-2 or TRBV6-3 and TRBJ1-1, with D perhaps TRBD1 (6 bases). Material for sequencing was PBMCs. CDR3 nucleotides: TGTGCCAGCAGTTATCGGGGGACAAACACTGAAGCTTTCTTT. This codes for CASSYRGTNTEAFF.